This record concerns one T cell receptor beta chain sequence. Blood (2.5 ml) was collected from every donor individually. From its re-call of the 5' RACE reads, TCRdb lists each CDR3 protein once, without DNA. The table lists a few hundred thousand distinct CDR3 sequences. These data are taken from a study of monozygotic twins with inflammatory bowel disease. The sequence came from a human donor with ulcerative colitis or Crohn's disease, or a healthy co-twin of an affected twin (not recorded which). The sequenced sample consisted of blood.

The CDR3 loop reads CSVHHRDPIGQAFF. The chain recombines TRBV29-1 with TRBJ1-1; TCRdb's D gene call, TRBD1, goes unchecked for lack of DNA. CDR1 SQVTM and CDR2 ANQGSEA come from the germline V gene. The CDR3 consists of 14 residues.